This T cell receptor (beta chain) originates from a study of follicular helper T cells after annual influenza vaccination. As regards this clone: What it recognizes is unknown.

Regarding the study as a whole: Yearly vaccinations repeatedly recalled conserved clonotypes in ICOS+CD38+ cTfh.

The time point was: 2014-2015 season, 7 days after vaccination. Adults received seasonal inactivated influenza vaccine, with sorted blood CD4 subsets sequenced before and after. V was trimmed by 3 bases and J by 2 bases, leaving 16 bases between them. This CDR3 is 16 amino acids long. Germline CDR1 is MNHEY and CDR2 is SMNVEV (reference sequence). Using immunoSEQ multiplex PCR, the repertoire was profiled, and TCRdb retains in-frame clones only, with some absent. The sample yields 9,500 to 11,000 clones, over 80% seen once. The receptor comes from an adult who received the influenza vaccine. The chain recombines TRBV27 with TRBJ1-1; a weak D match, TRBD1 (5 bases). Sequenced here: CXCR5- memory CD4+ T cells sorted from blood, sampled 7 days after influenza vaccination. The CDR3 DNA reads as TGTGCCAGCAGTTTTACGGGGCAGGCCTTAAACACTGAAGCTTTCTTT. Translating it yields CASSFTGQALNTEAFF.